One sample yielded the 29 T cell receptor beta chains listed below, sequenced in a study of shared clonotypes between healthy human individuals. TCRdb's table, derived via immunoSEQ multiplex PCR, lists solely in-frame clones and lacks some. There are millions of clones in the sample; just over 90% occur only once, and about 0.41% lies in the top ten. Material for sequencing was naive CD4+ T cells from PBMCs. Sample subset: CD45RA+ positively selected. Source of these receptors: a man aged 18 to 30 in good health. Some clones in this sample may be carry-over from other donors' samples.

CDR3 region: CASSESRGLVYNEQFF. CDR3 DNA: TGCGCCAGCAGTGAGTCTAGGGGACTAGTATACAATGAGCAGTTCTTC. The gene calls are TRBV10-1 and TRBJ2-1, with 8 bases matching TRBD2. Germline V gene data show CDR1 as WNHNN and CDR2 as SYGVQD (reference sequence). The CDR3 totals 16 residues. J lost 4 bases, V lost 0 bases, and 5 bases had no gene match.

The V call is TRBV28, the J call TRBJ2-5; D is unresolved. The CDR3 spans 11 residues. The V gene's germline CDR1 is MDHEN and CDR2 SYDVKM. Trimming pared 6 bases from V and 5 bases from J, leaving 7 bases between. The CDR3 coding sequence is TGTGCCAGCAGGGGTTACGAGACCCAGTACTTC. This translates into CASRGYETQYF.

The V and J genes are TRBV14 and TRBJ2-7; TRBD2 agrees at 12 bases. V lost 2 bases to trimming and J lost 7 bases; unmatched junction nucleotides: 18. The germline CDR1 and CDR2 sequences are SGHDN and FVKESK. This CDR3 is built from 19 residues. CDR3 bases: TGTGCCAGCAGCCAACGGATCCGGGACTCTAGCGGGAGGGCGGGAGAGCAGTACTTC. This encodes CASSQRIRDSSGRAGEQYF.

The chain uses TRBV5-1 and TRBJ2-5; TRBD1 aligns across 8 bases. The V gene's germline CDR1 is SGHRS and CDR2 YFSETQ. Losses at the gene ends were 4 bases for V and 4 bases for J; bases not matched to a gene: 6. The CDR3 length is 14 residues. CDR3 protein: CASSPGQARETQYF. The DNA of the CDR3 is TGCGCCAGCAGCCCGGGACAGGCAAGAGAGACCCAGTACTTC.

CDR3 coding DNA: TGTGCCAGCAGTTTATCAAAGGGAAGGAGAGAGAGTGAGCAGTTCTTC. Translated, it gives CASSLSKGRRESEQFF. The V gene is TRBV27, the J gene TRBJ2-1; D gene uncertain. Trimming removed 0 bases from V and 9 bases from J, with 18 bases in between. The CDR3 loop spans 16 amino acids. Germline values: CDR1 MNHEY, CDR2 SMNVEV (reference sequence).

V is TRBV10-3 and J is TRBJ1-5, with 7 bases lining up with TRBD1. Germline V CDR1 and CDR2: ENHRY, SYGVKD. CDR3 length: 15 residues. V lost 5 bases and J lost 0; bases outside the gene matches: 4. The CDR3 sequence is CAISSQGLSNQPQHF. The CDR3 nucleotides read TGTGCCATCAGTTCACAGGGGCTTAGCAATCAGCCCCAGCATTTT.

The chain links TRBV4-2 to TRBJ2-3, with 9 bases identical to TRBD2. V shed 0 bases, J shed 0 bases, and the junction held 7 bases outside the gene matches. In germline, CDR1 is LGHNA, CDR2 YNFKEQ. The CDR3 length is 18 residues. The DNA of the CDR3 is TGTGCCAGCAGCCAAGAACCGGCGGGGGGGCTAAGCACAGATACGCAGTATTTT. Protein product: CASSQEPAGGLSTDTQYF.

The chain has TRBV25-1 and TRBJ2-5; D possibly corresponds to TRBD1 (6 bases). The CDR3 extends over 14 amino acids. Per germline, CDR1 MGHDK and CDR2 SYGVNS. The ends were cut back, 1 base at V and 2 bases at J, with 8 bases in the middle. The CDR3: CASSEFRGQETQYF. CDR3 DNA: TGTGCCAGCAGTGAATTCAGGGGACAAGAGACCCAGTACTTC.

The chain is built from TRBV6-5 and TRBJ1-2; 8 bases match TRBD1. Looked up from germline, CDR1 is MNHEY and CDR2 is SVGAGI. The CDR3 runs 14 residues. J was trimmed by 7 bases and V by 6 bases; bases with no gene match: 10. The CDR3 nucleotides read TGTGCCAGCAGACTCGGACAGGGAGGGGGTGGCTACACCTTC. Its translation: CASRLGQGGGGYTF.

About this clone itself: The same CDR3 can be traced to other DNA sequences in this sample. In nucleotides, the CDR3 is TGTGCCAGTAGTATCGGAGGGACAAACACCGGGGAGCTGTTTTTT. Its translation: CASSIGGTNTGELFF. The V and J genes are TRBV19 and TRBJ2-2; tentatively, D is TRBD1 or TRBD2 (6 bases each). The CDR3 length is 15 residues. The ends were cut back, 3 bases at V and 2 bases at J, with 10 bases in the middle. CDR1 and CDR2 (germline): LNHDA, SQIVND (reference sequence).

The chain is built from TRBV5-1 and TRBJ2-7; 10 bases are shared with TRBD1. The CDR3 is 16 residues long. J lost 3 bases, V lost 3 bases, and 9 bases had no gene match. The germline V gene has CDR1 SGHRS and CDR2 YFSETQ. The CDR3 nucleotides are TGCGCCAGCAGCTCCGTGGGGACAGGGGTTAGCTACGAGCAGTACTTC. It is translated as CASSSVGTGVSYEQYF.

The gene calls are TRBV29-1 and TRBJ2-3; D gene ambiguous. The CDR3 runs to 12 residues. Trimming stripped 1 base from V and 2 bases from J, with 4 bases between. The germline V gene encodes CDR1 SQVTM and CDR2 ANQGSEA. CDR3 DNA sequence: TGCAGCGTTGAAGGACACACAGATACGCAGTATTTT. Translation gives CSVEGHTDTQYF.

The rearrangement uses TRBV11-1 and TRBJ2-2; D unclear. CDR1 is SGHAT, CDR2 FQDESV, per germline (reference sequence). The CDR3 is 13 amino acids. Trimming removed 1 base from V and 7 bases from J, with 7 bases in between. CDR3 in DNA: TGTGCCAGCAGCTTAGGGTCCGGCGGGGAGCTGTTTTTT. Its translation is CASSLGSGGELFF.

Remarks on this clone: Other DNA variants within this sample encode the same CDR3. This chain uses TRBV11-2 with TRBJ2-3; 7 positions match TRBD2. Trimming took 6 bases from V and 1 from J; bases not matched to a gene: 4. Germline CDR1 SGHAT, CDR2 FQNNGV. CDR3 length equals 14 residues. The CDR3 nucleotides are TGTGCCAGCAGTTCCACTAGCGGCACAGATACGCAGTATTTT. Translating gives CASSSTSGTDTQYF.

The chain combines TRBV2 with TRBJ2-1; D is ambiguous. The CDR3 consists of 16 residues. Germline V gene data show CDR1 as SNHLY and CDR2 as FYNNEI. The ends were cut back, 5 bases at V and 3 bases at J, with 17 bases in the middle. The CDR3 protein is CASSSGPPYGYNEQFF. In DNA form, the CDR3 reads TGTGCCAGCAGTTCCGGCCCCCCCTACGGCTACAATGAGCAGTTCTTC.

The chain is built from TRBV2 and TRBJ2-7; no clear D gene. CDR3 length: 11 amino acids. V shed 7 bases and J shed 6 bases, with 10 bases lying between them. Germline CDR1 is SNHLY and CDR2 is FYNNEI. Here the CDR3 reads CASNAYFEQYF. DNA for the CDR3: TGTGCCAGCAACGCCTACTTCGAGCAGTACTTC.

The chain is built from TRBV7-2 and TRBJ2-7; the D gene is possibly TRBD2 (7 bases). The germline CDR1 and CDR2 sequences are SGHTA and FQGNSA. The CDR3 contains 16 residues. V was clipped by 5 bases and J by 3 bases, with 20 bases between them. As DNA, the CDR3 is TGTGCCAGCAGCCCCCGCGGGGGCATACCAGTCTACGAGCAGTACTTC. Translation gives CASSPRGGIPVYEQYF.

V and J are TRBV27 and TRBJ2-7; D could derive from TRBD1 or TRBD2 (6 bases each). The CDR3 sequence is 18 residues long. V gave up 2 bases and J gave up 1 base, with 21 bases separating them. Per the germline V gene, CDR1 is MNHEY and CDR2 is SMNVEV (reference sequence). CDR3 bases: TGTGCCAGCAGTTTAAGGCCCCCTAGGGGGGTGGGATCCTACGAGCAGTACTTC. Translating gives CASSLRPPRGVGSYEQYF.

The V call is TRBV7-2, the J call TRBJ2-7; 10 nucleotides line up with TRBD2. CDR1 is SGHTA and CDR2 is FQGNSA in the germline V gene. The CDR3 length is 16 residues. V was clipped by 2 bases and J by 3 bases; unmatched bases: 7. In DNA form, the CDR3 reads TGTGCCAGCAGCTTAATTGCTAGCGGGAGTTTCTACGAGCAGTACTTC. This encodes CASSLIASGSFYEQYF.

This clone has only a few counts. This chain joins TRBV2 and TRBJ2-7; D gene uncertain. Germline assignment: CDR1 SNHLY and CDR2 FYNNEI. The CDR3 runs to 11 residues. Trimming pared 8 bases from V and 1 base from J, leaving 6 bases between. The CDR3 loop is CASGASYEQYF. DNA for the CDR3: TGTGCCAGCGGAGCGTCCTACGAGCAGTACTTC.

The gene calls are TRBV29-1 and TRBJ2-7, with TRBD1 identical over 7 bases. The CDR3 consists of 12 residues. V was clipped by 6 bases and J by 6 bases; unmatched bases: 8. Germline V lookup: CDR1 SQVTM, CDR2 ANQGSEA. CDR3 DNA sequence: TGCAGCGTGGGACAGAACGCGGGCGAGCAGTACTTC. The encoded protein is CSVGQNAGEQYF.

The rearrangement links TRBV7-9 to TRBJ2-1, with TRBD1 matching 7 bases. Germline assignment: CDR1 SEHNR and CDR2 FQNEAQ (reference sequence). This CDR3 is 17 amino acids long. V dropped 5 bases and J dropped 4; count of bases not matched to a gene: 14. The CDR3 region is CASSPAADRVLYNEQFF. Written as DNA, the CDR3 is TGTGCCAGCAGCCCAGCCGCCGACAGGGTGCTGTACAATGAGCAGTTCTTC. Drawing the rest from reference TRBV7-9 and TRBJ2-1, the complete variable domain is DTGVSQNPRHKITKRGQNVTFRCDPISEHNRLYWYRQTLGQGPEFLTYFQNEAQLEKSRLLSDRFSAERPKGSFSTLEIQRTEQGDSAMYLCASSPAADRVLYNEQFFGPGTRLTVL.

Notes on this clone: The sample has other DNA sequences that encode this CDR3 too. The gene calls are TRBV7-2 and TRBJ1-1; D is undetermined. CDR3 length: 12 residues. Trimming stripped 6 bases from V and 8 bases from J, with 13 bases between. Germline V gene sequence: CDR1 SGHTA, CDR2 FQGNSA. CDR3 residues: CASSPAGGEAFF. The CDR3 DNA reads TGTGCCAGCAGTCCGGCGGGAGGAGAAGCTTTCTTT.

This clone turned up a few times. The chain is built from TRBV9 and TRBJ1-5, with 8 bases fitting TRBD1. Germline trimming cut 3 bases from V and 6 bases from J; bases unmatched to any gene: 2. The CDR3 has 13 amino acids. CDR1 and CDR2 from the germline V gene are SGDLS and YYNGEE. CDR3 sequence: CASSATGVQPQHF. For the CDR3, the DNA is TGTGCCAGCAGCGCGACAGGGGTTCAGCCCCAGCATTTT.

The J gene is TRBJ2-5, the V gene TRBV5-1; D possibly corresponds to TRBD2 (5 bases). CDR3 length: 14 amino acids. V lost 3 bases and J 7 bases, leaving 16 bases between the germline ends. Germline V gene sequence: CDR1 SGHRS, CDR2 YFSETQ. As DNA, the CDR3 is TGCGCCAGCAGCTCCGGAACGACCGAGGGGACCCAGTACTTC. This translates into CASSSGTTEGTQYF.

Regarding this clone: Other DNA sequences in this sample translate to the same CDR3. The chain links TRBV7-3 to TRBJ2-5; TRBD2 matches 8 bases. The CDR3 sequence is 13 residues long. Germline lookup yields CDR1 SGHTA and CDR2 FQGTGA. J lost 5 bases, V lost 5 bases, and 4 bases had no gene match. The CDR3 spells CASSLSGEETQYF. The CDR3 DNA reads TGTGCCAGCAGCCTTAGCGGGGAGGAGACCCAGTACTTC.

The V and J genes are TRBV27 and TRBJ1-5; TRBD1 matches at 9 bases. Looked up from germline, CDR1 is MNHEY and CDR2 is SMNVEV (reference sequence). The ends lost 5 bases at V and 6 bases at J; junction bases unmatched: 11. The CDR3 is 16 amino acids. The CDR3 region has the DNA TGTGCCAGCAGTCCCACCGGGACAGGGCTTCCTCAGCCCCAGCATTTT. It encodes CASSPTGTGLPQPQHF.

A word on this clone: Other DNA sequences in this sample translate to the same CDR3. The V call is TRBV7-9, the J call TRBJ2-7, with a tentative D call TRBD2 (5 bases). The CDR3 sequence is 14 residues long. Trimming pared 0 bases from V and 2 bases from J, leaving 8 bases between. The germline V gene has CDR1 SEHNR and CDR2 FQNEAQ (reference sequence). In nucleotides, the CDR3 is TGTGCCAGCAGCTTAGCGGGAGTCACCTACGAGCAGTACTTC. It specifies CASSLAGVTYEQYF.

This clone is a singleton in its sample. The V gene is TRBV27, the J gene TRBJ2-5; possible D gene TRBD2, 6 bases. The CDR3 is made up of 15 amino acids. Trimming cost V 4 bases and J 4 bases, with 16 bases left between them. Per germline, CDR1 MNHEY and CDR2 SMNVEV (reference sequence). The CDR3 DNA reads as TGTGCCAGCAGTTCGGTTCCCGACGGGGGAGAGACCCAGTACTTC. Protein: CASSSVPDGGETQYF.